The present TCR beta chain was sequenced within a study of CD8 T cells in ankylosing spondylitis. Study-level findings and limits: Both synovial fluid and blood in reactive arthritis had previously been reported to carry some motif variants. Clones linked to disease, bearing a CD8+ phenotype, were relatively rare in peripheral blood.

Researchers built TCR beta libraries using quantitative 5'-RACE with molecular barcodes. Each CDR3 protein is one row after TCRdb ran MiXCR on the 5' RACE reads. This table has about 160,000 distinct CDR3 sequences, around a tenth appearing once. Germline-derived CDR1 and CDR2 are SGHRS and YFSETQ. The V and J ends lost 4 bases and 6 bases, in that order; junction bases with no gene match: 2. This CDR3 contains 13 residues. In its sample, this clonotype was seen many times. Antigen unknown. The sample taken for sequencing was blood, either unsorted or a sorted T cell fraction (not recorded which). This receptor was identified in a female donor with ankylosing spondylitis or in good health (not recorded which). The chain couples TRBV5-1 to TRBJ2-1; 9 bases agree with TRBD2. The CDR3 loop is CASSLSGSNEQFF. As DNA, the CDR3 is TGCGCCAGCAGCCTTAGCGGGAGCAATGAGCAGTTCTTC.